This T cell receptor beta chain was observed in a study of vaccination and CD4 T cells after COVID-19. J gave up 3 bases and V 0 bases, and 2 bases lay outside the gene matches. Germline CDR1 is ENHRY and CDR2 is SYGVKD. This CDR3 is built from 15 residues. Sequencing of the DNA from cultured CD4+ T cells was carried out with the Oncomine TCR Beta short-read assay. The template was genomic DNA from cultured CD4+ T cells. In TCRdb, the PCR reads were re-called with MiXCR into one record per CDR3 protein. The sample yields about 3,000 distinct CDR3 sequences, about 30% seen once. This clonotype was found a few times. Its specificity is unknown. Treatment: roughly 11-day PBMC culture with coronavirus spike peptide pools or control peptides (ViraFEST assay).

The chain employs TRBV10-3 and TRBJ1-5; TRBD1 matches 7 bases. The sequence derives from a human donor who had recovered from COVID-19. This specimen consisted of CD4+ T cells from blood, cultured in vitro, obtained after SARS-CoV-2 vaccination. The CDR3: CAISESGQPNQPQHF. CDR3 in DNA: TGTGCCATCAGTGAGTCGGGACAGCCCAATCAGCCCCAGCATTTT.